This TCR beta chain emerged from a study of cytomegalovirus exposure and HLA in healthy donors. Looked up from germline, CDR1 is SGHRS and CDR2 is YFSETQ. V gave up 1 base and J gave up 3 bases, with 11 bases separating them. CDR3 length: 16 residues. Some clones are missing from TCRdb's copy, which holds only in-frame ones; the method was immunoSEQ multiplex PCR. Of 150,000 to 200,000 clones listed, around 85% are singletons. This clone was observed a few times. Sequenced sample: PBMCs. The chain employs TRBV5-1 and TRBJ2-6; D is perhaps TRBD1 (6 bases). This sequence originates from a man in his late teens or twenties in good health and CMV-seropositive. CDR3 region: CASSLTGTGGANVLTF. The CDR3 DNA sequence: TGCGCCAGCAGCTTGACAGGGACGGGTGGGGCCAACGTCCTGACTTTC.